These T cell receptor beta chains were read from a single sample in a study of blood T cell repertoires in COVID-19. TCRdb's table, derived via immunoSEQ multiplex PCR, lists solely in-frame clones and lacks some. The sample includes 200,000 to 250,000 clones, 70% to 90% seen only once; the top ten take under 3.5%. The sequenced sample was peripheral blood. The receptors shown here come from a man in his fifties who had recovered from COVID-19. CDR3s include the opening cysteine and the closing phenylalanine or tryptophan. Fields, in order: D gene, clone size, V gene, CDR3 length, J gene, CDR3 DNA, CDR3 protein. The D gene is left open where the match is weak. Size is stated for part of the rows, as once, few or many counts, or as a class when the clone is expanded.

>TRBD2|once|TRBV19|17|TRBJ2-7
TGTGCCAGTAGTCGATCCGGGACTAGCGGGAATACCTACGAGCAGTACTTC
CASSRSGTSGNTYEQYF
>-|-|TRBV29-1|10|TRBJ1-3
TGCAGCGTGGAGGAGGACACCATATATTTT
CSVEEDTIYF
>TRBD1|-|TRBV6-4|13|TRBJ1-2
TGTGCCAGCAGTAAGACAGGGGGCGACGGCTACACCTTC
CASSKTGGDGYTF
>-|-|TRBV2|17|TRBJ2-3
TGTGCCAGCAGTGAGTGGGGGTTAGCGGAGCCCACAGATACGCAGTATTTT
CASSEWGLAEPTDTQYF
>TRBD1|-|TRBV14|16|TRBJ2-3
TGTGCCAGCAGCCATGGACAGGCGAGTGGCACAGATACGCAGTATTTT
CASSHGQASGTDTQYF
>TRBD2|-|TRBV28|15|TRBJ2-7
TGTGCCAGCAGTTTAAGGTCTAGCGGCGTCTACGAGCAGTACTTC
CASSLRSSGVYEQYF
>TRBD2|few|TRBV19|16|TRBJ2-3
TGTGCCAGTAGTATCGCCTTAGCGGGAGTAGGAGATACGCAGTATTTT
CASSIALAGVGDTQYF
>-|-|TRBV19|17|TRBJ1-5
TGTGCCAGTAGTATGGGTTCGGGGGGAATGACCGCTCAGCCCCAGCATTTT
CASSMGSGGMTAQPQHF
>-|-|TRBV6-5|16|TRBJ2-5
TGTGCCAGCAGTTACGTCGGAGGCCAACCCCAAGAGACCCAGTACTTC
CASSYVGGQPQETQYF
>-|-|TRBV18|16|TRBJ1-1
TGTGCCAGCTCACCAAAAAAGGGGATGGTGGTCACTGAAGCTTTCTTT
CASSPKKGMVVTEAFF
>TRBD1|-|TRBV5-1|14|TRBJ1-4
TGCGCCAGCAGCGCGACAGGGACTAATGAAAAACTGTTTTTT
CASSATGTNEKLFF
>TRBD1|-|TRBV30|14|TRBJ1-2
TGTGCCTGCGGGACAGGGGGAGTACTCCGGGGCTACACCTTC
CACGTGGVLRGYTF
>TRBD2|-|TRBV7-2|16|TRBJ2-7
TGTGCCAGCAGTCCAGAGAGAGCGGGAGGTTTGGGCGAGCAGTACTTC
CASSPERAGGLGEQYF
>-|-|TRBV25-1|12|TRBJ1-1
TGTGCCAGCACACGGGGGGCGGTTGAAGCTTTCTTT
CASTRGAVEAFF
>TRBD1|-|TRBV18|13|TRBJ1-5
TGTGCCAGCTCACCGCAGGGGGATCAGCCCCAGCATTTT
CASSPQGDQPQHF
>-|-|TRBV19|15|TRBJ2-5
TGTGCCAGTAGTGCATCGACAGGTGTGGGAGAGACCCAGTACTTC
CASSASTGVGETQYF
>TRBD1|-|TRBV18|14|TRBJ2-5
TGTGCCAGCTCACCACAGGGGGCGCAGGAGACCCAGTACTTC
CASSPQGAQETQYF
>-|few|TRBV9|15|TRBJ1-6
TGTGCCAGCAGCGTAGACCCCTCAGGTGATTCACCCCTCCACTTT
CASSVDPSGDSPLHF
>TRBD1|-|TRBV28|15|TRBJ1-4
TGTGCCAGCAGGGGCCTCGGGACAGGGAGGGAAAAACTGTTTTTT
CASRGLGTGREKLFF
>-|-|TRBV6-5|14|TRBJ1-5
TGTGCCAGCAGTTACAGACAGGGCAATCAGCCCCAGCATTTT
CASSYRQGNQPQHF
>-|-|TRBV14|15|TRBJ1-5
TGTGCCAGCAGCCCCAGGGCGGGAGGCAATCAGCCCCAGCATTTT
CASSPRAGGNQPQHF
>-|once|TRBV6-5|13|TRBJ1-1
TGTGCCAGCTTAGAGACAGCGAACACTGAAGCTTTCTTT
CASLETANTEAFF
>TRBD1|-|TRBV5-1|16|TRBJ2-2
TGCGCCAGCAGCTCAAGGACAGGGGGTAAACCCGGGGAGCTGTTTTTT
CASSSRTGGKPGELFF
>-|-|TRBV19|16|TRBJ2-7
TGTGCCAGTAGCCCTTCTCTTCCGACGGGATCTTACGAGCAGTACTTC
CASSPSLPTGSYEQYF
>-|-|TRBV11-2|13|TRBJ2-7
TGTGCCAGCAGCACCCGGACAGCATACGAGCAGTACTTC
CASSTRTAYEQYF
>-|-|TRBV6-1|16|TRBJ2-7
TGTGCCAGCAGTGCCAATACAGGGCTAATCTCCTACGAGCAGTACTTC
CASSANTGLISYEQYF
>-|-|TRBV28|15|TRBJ1-4
TGTGCCAGCAGTACCCGTGCGGGGGCGGGAGAAAAACTGTTTTTT
CASSTRAGAGEKLFF
>-|-|TRBV7-8|13|TRBJ2-3
TGTGCCAGCAGCTGGACAGAGTTAGATACGCAGTATTTT
CASSWTELDTQYF
>TRBD2|-|TRBV6-5|15|TRBJ2-7
TGTGCCAGCAGTTACTCTCCTAGCGGGAGCTACGAGCAGTACTTC
CASSYSPSGSYEQYF
>TRBD1|-|TRBV5-1|15|TRBJ2-4
TGCGCCAGCAGCTTGGGGGACAGTCCCAAAAACATTCAGTACTTC
CASSLGDSPKNIQYF
>-|-|TRBV10-3|14|TRBJ1-5
TGTGCCATCAGTGTTCTAGGGGTCAATCAGCCCCAGCATTTT
CAISVLGVNQPQHF
>TRBD2|once|TRBV28|16|TRBJ2-1
TGTGCCAGCAGTTTGGTTTTTAGCGGGATTGTCAAAGAGCAGTTCTTC
CASSLVFSGIVKEQFF
>-|-|TRBV5-4|14|TRBJ1-2
TGTGCCAGCAGCTTCGGGAAACAAGCCTATGGCTACACCTTC
CASSFGKQAYGYTF
>TRBD2|-|TRBV3-1/TRBV3-2|14|TRBJ2-7
TGTGCCAGCAGTCGACTAGCGGGAGCCCCCAAGCAGTACTTC
CASSRLAGAPKQYF
>TRBD1|-|TRBV11-2|13|TRBJ2-7
TGTGCCAGCAGCATACTCCACAGGGGTGAGCAGTACTTC
CASSILHRGEQYF
>TRBD1|few|TRBV6-2/TRBV6-3|15|TRBJ2-7
TGTGCCAGCAGTATTACCGGACAGGGCTCCTACGAGCAGTACTTC
CASSITGQGSYEQYF
>TRBD2|-|TRBV4-1|16|TRBJ2-1
TGCGCCAGCAGCCAAGTAGGACTAGCGGGAGTCAATGAGCAGTTCTTC
CASSQVGLAGVNEQFF
>-|-|TRBV28|12|TRBJ1-2
TGTGCCAGCCGGTCCCTCGGGGAAGGCTACACCTTC
CASRSLGEGYTF
>TRBD2|-|TRBV6-1|18|TRBJ2-1
TGTGCCAGCAGTGAAGCCGGCGGGCGGGAGAGCTCCTACAATGAGCAGTTCTTC
CASSEAGGRESSYNEQFF
>-|-|TRBV7-9|17|TRBJ2-2
TGTGCCAGCAGCTTAGTTCCCAGGACAGCGAACACCGGGGAGCTGTTTTTT
CASSLVPRTANTGELFF
>-|-|TRBV20-1|14|TRBJ1-3
TGCAGTGCTAGTGCCGGAGTCTCTGGAAACACCATATATTTT
CSASAGVSGNTIYF
>-|-|TRBV11-2|14|TRBJ1-1
TGTGCCAGCAGCTTAGGGCAGCGAACCCTTGAAGCTTTCTTT
CASSLGQRTLEAFF
>TRBD1|-|TRBV9|16|TRBJ1-1
TGTGCCAGCAGCCCCACGGGACAGGGGCCGAACACTGAAGCTTTCTTT
CASSPTGQGPNTEAFF
>TRBD2|once|TRBV11-2|16|TRBJ2-1
TGTGCCAGCAGCTGGCTTGGGACTAGCGGGGGAAATGAGCAGTTCTTC
CASSWLGTSGGNEQFF
>-|-|TRBV11-2|11|TRBJ1-1
TGTGCCAGCAGCTTAGGCCGGGGATCGGTCTTT
CASSLGRGSVF
>TRBD1|-|TRBV9|20|TRBJ2-3
TGTGCCAGCAGCGGACGGAGGGGGACAGGGAAGGGTAGGGGCACAGATACGCAGTATTTT
CASSGRRGTGKGRGTDTQYF
>-|-|TRBV5-1|15|TRBJ2-2
TGCGCCAGCAGCTTGGCTCAGGGGAAGGCCGGGGAGCTGTTTTTT
CASSLAQGKAGELFF
>-|-|TRBV9|14|TRBJ2-7
TGTGCCAGCAGCGTAGATTCAGGGACCTACGAGCAGTACTTC
CASSVDSGTYEQYF
>TRBD2|-|TRBV6-6|17|TRBJ2-3
TGTGCCAGCATTCGAGACGGCCTAGCGGGACTCACAGATACGCAGTATTTT
CASIRDGLAGLTDTQYF
>-|-|TRBV7-9|17|TRBJ2-1
TGTGCCAGCAGCTTAGAGGCCTGGACAGTGGATTTGAATGAGCAGTTCTTC
CASSLEAWTVDLNEQFF
>TRBD1|few|TRBV12-3/TRBV12-4|13|TRBJ2-7
TGTGCCAGCAGTAAAAGAACAGGGGGCGGGCAGTACTTC
CASSKRTGGGQYF
>-|-|TRBV28|15|TRBJ1-5
TGTGCCAGCAGAGACGCGGGGGCCGAATATCAGCCCCAGCATTTT
CASRDAGAEYQPQHF
>TRBD1|-|TRBV6-5|13|TRBJ1-2
TGTGCCAGCAGTTACCAGGGGGCAAACGGCTACACCTTC
CASSYQGANGYTF
>TRBD1|-|TRBV5-1|15|TRBJ2-2
TGCGCCAGCAGCTTGGTTTCAGGGGGAACCGGGGAGCTGTTTTTT
CASSLVSGGTGELFF
>-|-|TRBV27|14|TRBJ2-5
TGTGCCAGCAGTCGAGGACAGAGCCAAGAGACCCAGTACTTC
CASSRGQSQETQYF
>-|-|TRBV6-6|15|TRBJ2-7
TGTGCCAGCAGTCAACTCGGCCTCGGCAGGTACGAGCAGTACTTC
CASSQLGLGRYEQYF
>-|-|TRBV28|14|TRBJ2-7
TGTGCCACCGTGGACCGCCAAGGGGGCTACGAGCAGTACTTC
CATVDRQGGYEQYF
>TRBD1|once|TRBV27|14|TRBJ1-2
TGTGCCAGCAGTCTCGGGGACAGTGCCTATGGCTACACCTTC
CASSLGDSAYGYTF
>-|-|TRBV7-9|15|TRBJ2-3
TGTGCCAGCAGCCCCCAGGGTACGAGCACAGATACGCAGTATTTT
CASSPQGTSTDTQYF
>-|-|TRBV5-1|17|TRBJ2-7
TGCGCCAGCAGCTTGGCCCCTCGAGCGGAGAGCTCCTACGAGCAGTACTTC
CASSLAPRAESSYEQYF